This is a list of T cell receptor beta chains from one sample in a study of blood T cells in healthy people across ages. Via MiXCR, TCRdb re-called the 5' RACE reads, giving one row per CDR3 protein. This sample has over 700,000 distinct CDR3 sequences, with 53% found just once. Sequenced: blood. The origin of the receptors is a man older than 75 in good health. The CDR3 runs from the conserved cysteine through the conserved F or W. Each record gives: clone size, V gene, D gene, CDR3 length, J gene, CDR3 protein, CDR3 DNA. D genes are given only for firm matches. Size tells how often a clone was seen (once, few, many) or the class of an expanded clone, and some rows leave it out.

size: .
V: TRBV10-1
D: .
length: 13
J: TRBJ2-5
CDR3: CAGVASRQDEQYF
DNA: TGCGCCGGAGTCGCCTCCCGGCAAGATGAGCAGTACTTC

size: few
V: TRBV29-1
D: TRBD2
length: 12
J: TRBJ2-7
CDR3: CSAESGGGRQYF
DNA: TGCAGCGCCGAGTCGGGGGGGGGACGGCAGTACTTC

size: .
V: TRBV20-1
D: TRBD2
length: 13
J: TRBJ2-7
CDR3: CSAQTSGSYEQYF
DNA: TGCAGTGCCCAAACTAGCGGGAGTTACGAGCAGTACTTC

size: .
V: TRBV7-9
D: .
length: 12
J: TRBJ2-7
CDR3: CASTDNSYEQYF
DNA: TGTGCCAGCACGGACAACTCCTACGAGCAGTACTTC

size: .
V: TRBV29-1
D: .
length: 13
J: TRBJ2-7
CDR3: CSVEVGGLEEQYF
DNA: TGCAGCGTTGAAGTAGGCGGCCTAGAGGAGCAGTACTTC

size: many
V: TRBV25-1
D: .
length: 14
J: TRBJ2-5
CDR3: CASSPSADQETQYF
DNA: TGTGCCAGCAGTCCCTCAGCGGACCAAGAGACCCAGTACTTC

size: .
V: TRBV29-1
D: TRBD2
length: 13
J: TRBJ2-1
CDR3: CSVSETSGRAQFF
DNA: TGCAGCGTCTCCGAGACTAGCGGGAGGGCCCAGTTCTTC

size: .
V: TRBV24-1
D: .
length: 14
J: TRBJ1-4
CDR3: CATSRPGPNEKLFF
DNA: TGTGCCACCAGTCGGCCGGGCCCTAATGAAAAACTGTTTTTT

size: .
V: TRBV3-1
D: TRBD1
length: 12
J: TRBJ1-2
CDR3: CASNYRGEGYTF
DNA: TGTGCCAGCAACTACAGGGGAGAAGGCTACACCTTC

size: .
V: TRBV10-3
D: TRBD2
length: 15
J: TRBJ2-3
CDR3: CAISESSGRGRYAYF
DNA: TGTGCCATCAGTGAATCCAGCGGGAGAGGAAGATACGCGTATTTT

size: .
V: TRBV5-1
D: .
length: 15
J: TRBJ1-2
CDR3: CASSLLGDSANGYTF
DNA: TGCGCCAGCAGCTTGTTGGGGGACTCAGCTAATGGCTACACCTTC